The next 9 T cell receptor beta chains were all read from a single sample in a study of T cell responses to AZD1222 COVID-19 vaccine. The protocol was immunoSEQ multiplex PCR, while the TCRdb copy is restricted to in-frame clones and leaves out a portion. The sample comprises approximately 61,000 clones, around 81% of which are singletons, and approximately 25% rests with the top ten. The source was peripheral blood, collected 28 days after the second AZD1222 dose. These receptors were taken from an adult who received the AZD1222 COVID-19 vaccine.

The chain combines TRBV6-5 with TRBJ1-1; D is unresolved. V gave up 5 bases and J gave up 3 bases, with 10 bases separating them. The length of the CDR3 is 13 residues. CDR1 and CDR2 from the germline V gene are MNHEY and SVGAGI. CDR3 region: CASSPTAYTEAFF. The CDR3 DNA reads TGTGCCAGCAGTCCAACAGCCTACACTGAAGCTTTCTTT.

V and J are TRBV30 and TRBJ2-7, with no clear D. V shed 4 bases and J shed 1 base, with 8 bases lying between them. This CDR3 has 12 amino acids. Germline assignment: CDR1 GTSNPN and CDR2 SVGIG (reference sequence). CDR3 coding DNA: TGTGCCTGGAATAAGGGTTCCTACGAGCAGTACTTC. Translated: CAWNKGSYEQYF.

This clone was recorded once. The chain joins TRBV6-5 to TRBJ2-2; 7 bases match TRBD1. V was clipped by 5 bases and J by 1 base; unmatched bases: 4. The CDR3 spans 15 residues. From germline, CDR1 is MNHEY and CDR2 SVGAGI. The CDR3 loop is CASSRTGRNTGELFF. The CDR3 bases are TGTGCCAGCAGTCGGACAGGCCGGAACACCGGGGAGCTGTTTTTT.

CDR3 amino acids: CASSLGSNPQETQYF. The CDR3 bases are TGTGCCAGCAGCTTGGGCTCTAACCCTCAAGAGACCCAGTACTTC. The V call is TRBV5-6, the J call TRBJ2-5; no clear D. V lost 0 bases, J lost 2 bases, and 11 bases lay in between. CDR1 SGHDT and CDR2 YYEEEE come from the germline V gene. CDR3 length: 15 residues.

The CDR3 reads CASSPRGASDTQYF. For the CDR3, the DNA is TGTGCCAGCTCACCTAGGGGGGCTTCAGATACGCAGTATTTT. This sequence joins TRBV18 and TRBJ2-3; D is possibly TRBD1 or TRBD2 (6 bases each). Germline assignment: CDR1 KGHSH and CDR2 LQKENI. This CDR3 spans 14 amino acids. V lost 3 bases to trimming and J lost 4 bases, with 11 bases between them.

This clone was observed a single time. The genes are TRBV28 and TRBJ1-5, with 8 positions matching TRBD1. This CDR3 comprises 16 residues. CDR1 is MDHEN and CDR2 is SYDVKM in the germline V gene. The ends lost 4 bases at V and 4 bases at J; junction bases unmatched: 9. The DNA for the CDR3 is TGTGCCAGCAGTTCACCCCAGGGGGCGCCAAATCAGCCCCAGCATTTT. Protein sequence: CASSSPQGAPNQPQHF. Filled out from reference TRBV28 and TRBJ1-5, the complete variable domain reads DVKVTQSSRYLVKRTGEKVFLECVQDMDHENMFWYRQDPGLGLRLIYFSYDVKMKEKGDIPEGYSVSREKKERFSLILESASTNQTSMYLCASSSPQGAPNQPQHFGDGTRLSIL.

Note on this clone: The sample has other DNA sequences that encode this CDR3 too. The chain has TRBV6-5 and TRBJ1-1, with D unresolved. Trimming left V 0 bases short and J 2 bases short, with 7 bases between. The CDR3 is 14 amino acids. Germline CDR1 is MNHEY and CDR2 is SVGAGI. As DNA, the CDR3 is TGTGCCAGCAGTTACTCGGGCGCCAACACTGAAGCTTTCTTT. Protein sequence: CASSYSGANTEAFF.

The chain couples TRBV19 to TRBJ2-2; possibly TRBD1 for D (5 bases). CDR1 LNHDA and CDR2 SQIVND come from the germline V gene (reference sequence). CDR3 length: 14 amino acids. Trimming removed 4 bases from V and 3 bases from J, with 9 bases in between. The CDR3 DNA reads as TGTGCCAGTAGTACAGGGTGGGACACCGGGGAGCTGTTTTTT. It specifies CASSTGWDTGELFF.

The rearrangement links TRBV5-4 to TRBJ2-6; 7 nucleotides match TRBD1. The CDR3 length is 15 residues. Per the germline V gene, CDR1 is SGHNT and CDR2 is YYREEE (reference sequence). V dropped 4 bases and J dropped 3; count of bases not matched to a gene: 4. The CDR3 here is CASSPQGYGANVLTF. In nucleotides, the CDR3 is TGTGCCAGCAGCCCACAGGGGTATGGGGCCAACGTCCTGACTTTC.